This passage covers 22 T cell receptor beta chains from one sample sequenced in a study of blood T cell repertoires in COVID-19. Sequencing was performed with immunoSEQ multiplex PCR; in TCRdb, only in-frame clones are kept and a portion is missing. The sample records around 58,000 clones, approximately 90% being singletons. Material for sequencing was PBMCs or T cells enriched from blood (not recorded which). These receptor sequences come from a middle-aged woman who had recovered from COVID-19.

The rearrangement uses TRBV10-3 and TRBJ1-5; D remains unclear. CDR1 is ENHRY, CDR2 SYGVKD, per germline. V lost 8 bases, J lost 2 bases, and 13 bases lay in between. This CDR3 spans 14 amino acids. Here the CDR3 DNA reads TGTGCCATCGGTTCCGGGGTCGGCAATCAGCCCCAGCATTTT. It codes for CAIGSGVGNQPQHF.

This chain joins TRBV7-9 and TRBJ1-1; TRBD1 is a possible D gene (5 bases). The V gene's germline CDR1 is SEHNR and CDR2 FQNEAQ (reference sequence). V dropped 1 base and J dropped 7 bases, with 10 bases sitting between them. The length of the CDR3 is 13 residues. The DNA for the CDR3 is TGTGCCAGCAGCTTAGAGGGGCCGGGTGAAGCTTTCTTT. The encoded protein is CASSLEGPGEAFF.

The chain combines TRBV12-5 with TRBJ1-3; TRBD1 matches 7 bases. This CDR3 comprises 15 residues. Germline V gene sequence: CDR1 LGHNT, CDR2 FRNRAP. V shed 6 bases, J shed 4 bases, and the junction held 9 bases outside the gene matches. CDR3 in DNA: TGTGCTAGTGGCTATCCACCGGGACAGGGAAACACCATATATTTT. Translated, it gives CASGYPPGQGNTIYF.

The rearrangement joins TRBV14 to TRBJ1-1; D unclear. Germline V lookup: CDR1 SGHDN, CDR2 FVKESK. The V and J ends lost 1 base and 8 bases respectively, with 11 bases between them. The CDR3 has 13 amino acids. Here the CDR3 DNA reads TGTGCCAGCAGCCAAGTTCGGAGAGGGGAAGCTTTCTTT. This codes for CASSQVRRGEAFF.

The chain recombines TRBV3-1 (or the pseudogene TRBV3-2) with TRBJ1-1, with D perhaps matching TRBD1 (5 bases). The CDR3 extends over 13 amino acids. The germline V gene has CDR1 LGHDT and CDR2 YNNKEL (reference sequence). Trimming took off 4 bases at V and 0 bases at J, with 6 bases between the two ends. The CDR3 spells CASSRQMNTEAFF. In DNA, the CDR3 is TGTGCCAGCAGCCGACAGATGAACACTGAAGCTTTCTTT.

The chain recombines TRBV24-1 with TRBJ2-7; 13 bases map to TRBD2. J gave up 3 bases and V 4 bases, and 14 bases lay outside the gene matches. Per germline, CDR1 KGHDR and CDR2 SFDVKD. The CDR3 spans 19 residues. CDR3 protein: CATSDPGLAGEDTLYEQYF. CDR3 nucleotides: TGTGCCACCAGTGACCCCGGACTAGCGGGGGAAGATACACTCTACGAGCAGTACTTC.

V and J are TRBV25-1 and TRBJ1-2; no clear D. The V gene lost 1 base and the J gene lost 4 bases, with 4 bases spanning the gap. In germline, CDR1 is MGHDK, CDR2 SYGVNS. The CDR3 consists of 12 residues. The CDR3: CASSEWPYGYTF. In DNA form, the CDR3 reads TGTGCCAGCAGTGAATGGCCCTATGGCTACACCTTC.

V gene TRBV29-1 combines with J gene TRBJ1-2; TRBD1 matches at 8 bases. This CDR3 spans 13 amino acids. Germline assignment: CDR1 SQVTM and CDR2 ANQGSEA. The V and J ends lost 7 bases and 5 bases, in that order; junction bases with no gene match: 9. As DNA, the CDR3 is TGCAGCGACACCAGGGGGCTCGGGTATGGCTACACCTTC. This sequence encodes CSDTRGLGYGYTF.

This rearrangement joins TRBV4-1 to TRBJ2-2, with D maybe TRBD2 (7 bases). V lost 1 base and J 3 bases, leaving 15 bases between the germline ends. The germline V gene has CDR1 MGHRA and CDR2 YSYEKL. The CDR3 is 17 residues long. The CDR3 is CASSQVWRGPYTGELFF. CDR3 DNA sequence: TGCGCCAGCAGCCAAGTATGGCGGGGGCCCTACACCGGGGAGCTGTTTTTT.

The chain uses TRBV7-9 and TRBJ2-2; the match to TRBD2 covers 14 bases. The CDR3 has 15 amino acids. V dropped 5 bases and J dropped 6; count of bases not matched to a gene: 2. Per the germline V gene, CDR1 is SEHNR and CDR2 is FQNEAQ (reference sequence). For the CDR3, the DNA is TGTGCCAGCAGCCCGACTAGCGGGGGGGCCGGGGAGCTGTTTTTT. Amino acid sequence: CASSPTSGGAGELFF.

This rearrangement joins TRBV7-3 to TRBJ2-7, with D possibly matching TRBD1 (6 bases). Per the germline V gene, CDR1 is SGHTA and CDR2 is FQGTGA. Trimming left V 1 base short and J 1 base short, with 11 bases between. This CDR3 comprises 15 residues. For the CDR3, the DNA is TGTGCCAGCAGCTTAATGGCAGGGGCATCCTACGAGCAGTACTTC. It encodes CASSLMAGASYEQYF. The full variable domain, its missing parts supplied by reference TRBV7-3 and TRBJ2-7, is GAGVSQTPSNKVTEKGKYVELRCDPISGHTALYWYRQSLGQGPEFLIYFQGTGAADDSGLPNDRFFAVRPEGSVSTLKIQRTERGDSAVYLCASSLMAGASYEQYFGPGTRLTVT.

The J gene is TRBJ1-1, the V gene TRBV29-1, with D tentatively TRBD1 (6 bases). CDR1 SQVTM and CDR2 ANQGSEA come from the germline V gene. The V end lost 7 bases, the J end lost 3 bases, and 12 bases lay between the germline ends. This CDR3 is built from 12 residues. CDR3 coding DNA: TGCAGCGGAGCACAGGGCCACACTGAAGCTTTCTTT. This encodes CSGAQGHTEAFF. The full variable domain, completed using reference TRBV29-1 and TRBJ1-1, is SAVISQKPSRDICQRGTSLTIQCQVDSQVTMMFWYRQQPGQSLTLIATANQGSEATYESGFVIDKFPISRPNLTFSTLTVSNMSPEDSSIYLCSGAQGHTEAFFGQGTRLTVV.

This clone occurred once. This chain connects TRBV5-1 to TRBJ2-5; D is possibly TRBD2 (6 bases). V was trimmed by 2 bases and J by 2 bases, leaving 10 bases between them. CDR3 length: 14 residues. Germline-derived CDR1 and CDR2 are SGHRS and YFSETQ. For the CDR3, the DNA is TGCGCCAGCAGCTTTTCGGGAGAACAAGAGACCCAGTACTTC. It specifies CASSFSGEQETQYF.

The rearrangement joins TRBV10-3 to TRBJ2-7; no definite D call. V lost 0 bases and J 2 bases, leaving 14 bases between the germline ends. Per germline, CDR1 ENHRY and CDR2 SYGVKD. There are 16 residues in the CDR3. DNA of the CDR3: TGTGCCATCAGTGAGTCGATGGGTGTCCTAGCCTACGAGCAGTACTTC. Protein product: CAISESMGVLAYEQYF.

The chain has TRBV15 and TRBJ2-5; 8 bases align to TRBD1. The CDR3 extends over 13 amino acids. V lost 3 bases and J lost 3; bases outside the gene matches: 0. CDR1 and CDR2 from the germline V gene are LNHNV and YYDKDF (reference sequence). This CDR3 is CATSRGQEETQYF. The CDR3 nucleotides are TGTGCCACCAGCAGGGGACAGGAAGAGACCCAGTACTTC.

The rearrangement links TRBV4-2 to TRBJ1-1, with 9 bases that match TRBD1. The V gene end was trimmed by 1 base and the J gene end by 0 bases; junction bases not matched to a gene: 3. This CDR3 is built from 16 residues. Germline V gene data show CDR1 as LGHNA and CDR2 as YNFKEQ. This CDR3 reads CASSQGTGAMNTEAFF. The CDR3 nucleotides read TGTGCCAGCAGCCAAGGGACAGGGGCGATGAACACTGAAGCTTTCTTT.

A note on this clone: One end of the junction varies from germline; a read error may be responsible. The chain employs TRBV20-1 and TRBJ1-6, with 9 bases matching TRBD1. This CDR3 region has 11 residues. Germline V lookup: CDR1 DFQATT, CDR2 SNEGSKA (reference sequence). The CDR3 sequence: CSARGGDRAAF. CDR3 sequence (DNA): TGCAGTGCTAGAGGCGGGGACAGGGCAGCCTTT.

The chain combines TRBV15 with TRBJ1-6; 9 bases are shared with TRBD1. The V gene end was trimmed by 3 bases and the J gene end by 9 bases; junction bases not matched to a gene: 3. Germline CDR1 is LNHNV and CDR2 is YYDKDF (reference sequence). The CDR3 is made up of 14 amino acids. The CDR3 here is CATSRRQGGSPLHF. CDR3 DNA: TGTGCCACCAGCAGGAGACAGGGGGGTTCACCCCTCCACTTT.

This chain links TRBV5-1 with TRBJ1-1, with D possibly being TRBD1 (6 bases). CDR3 length equals 15 residues. Trimming took off 0 bases at V and 6 bases at J, with 15 bases between the two ends. In germline, CDR1 is SGHRS, CDR2 YFSETQ. For the CDR3, the DNA is TGCGCCAGCAGCTTGGGGGGGGGCGAGGAATCTGAAGCTTTCTTT. Its protein product is CASSLGGGEESEAFF.

The V gene is TRBV9, the J gene TRBJ2-2; 8 nucleotides align to TRBD1. The trim removed 4 bases at V and 4 bases at J, leaving 9 bases unmatched. The CDR3 is made up of 16 amino acids. Per germline, CDR1 SGDLS and CDR2 YYNGEE. The CDR3 coding sequence is TGTGCCAGCAGCTCCAGGGGGCAATTAGGCACCGGGGAGCTGTTTTTT. This codes for CASSSRGQLGTGELFF.

The rearrangement uses TRBV5-1 and TRBJ1-5; D is perhaps TRBD1 (6 bases). The CDR3 totals 14 residues. Germline V gene sequence: CDR1 SGHRS, CDR2 YFSETQ. The germline V and J ends were trimmed by 4 bases and 3 bases, with 11 bases remaining between them. This CDR3 reads CASSLGGANQPQHF. CDR3 bases: TGCGCCAGCAGCCTCGGGGGGGCCAATCAGCCCCAGCATTTT.

In this sample, this clone turned up a few times. This chain joins TRBV5-5 and TRBJ1-6, with unresolved D. This CDR3 has 15 amino acids. Trimming cost V 7 bases and J 3 bases, with 14 bases left between them. Looked up from germline, CDR1 is SGHKS and CDR2 is YYEKEE (reference sequence). The chain's CDR3 is CASLSEVNYNSPLHF. CDR3 bases: TGTGCCAGCTTGAGCGAAGTTAACTATAATTCACCCCTCCACTTT.